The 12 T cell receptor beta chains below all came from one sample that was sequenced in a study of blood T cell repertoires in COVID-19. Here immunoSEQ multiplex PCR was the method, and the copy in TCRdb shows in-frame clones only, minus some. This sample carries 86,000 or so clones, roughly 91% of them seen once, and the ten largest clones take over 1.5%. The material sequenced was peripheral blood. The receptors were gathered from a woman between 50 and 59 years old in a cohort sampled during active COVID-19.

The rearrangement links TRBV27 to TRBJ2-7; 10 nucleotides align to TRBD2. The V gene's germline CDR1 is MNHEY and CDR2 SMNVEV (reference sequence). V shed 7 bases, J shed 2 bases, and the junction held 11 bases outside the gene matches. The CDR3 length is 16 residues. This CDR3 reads CASNPIAGGYTYEQYF. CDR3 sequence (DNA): TGTGCCAGCAATCCTATAGCGGGAGGCTACACCTACGAGCAGTACTTC.

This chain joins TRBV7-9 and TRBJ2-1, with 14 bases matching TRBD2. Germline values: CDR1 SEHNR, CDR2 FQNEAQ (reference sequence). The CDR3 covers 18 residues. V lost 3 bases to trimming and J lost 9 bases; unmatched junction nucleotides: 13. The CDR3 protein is CASSFAGTSGGASREQFF. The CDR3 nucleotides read TGTGCCAGCAGCTTCGCCGGGACTAGCGGGGGTGCGTCCCGTGAGCAGTTCTTC.

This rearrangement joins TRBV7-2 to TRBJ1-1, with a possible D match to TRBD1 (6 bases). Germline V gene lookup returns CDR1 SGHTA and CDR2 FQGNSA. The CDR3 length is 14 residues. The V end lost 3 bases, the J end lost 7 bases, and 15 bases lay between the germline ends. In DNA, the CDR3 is TGTGCCAGCAGCTTCAGGGCTGGGGGCGGTGAAGCTTTCTTT. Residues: CASSFRAGGGEAFF.

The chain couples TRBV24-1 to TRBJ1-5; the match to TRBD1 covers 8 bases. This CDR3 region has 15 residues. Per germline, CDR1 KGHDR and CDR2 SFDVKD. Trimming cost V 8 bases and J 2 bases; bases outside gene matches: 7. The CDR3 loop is CATTQGAQGNQPQHF. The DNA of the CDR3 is TGTGCCACCACCCAGGGGGCGCAGGGCAATCAGCCCCAGCATTTT.

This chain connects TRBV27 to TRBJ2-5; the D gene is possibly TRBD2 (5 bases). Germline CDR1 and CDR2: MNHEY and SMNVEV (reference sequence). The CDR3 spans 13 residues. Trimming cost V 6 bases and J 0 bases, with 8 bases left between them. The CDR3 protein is CASRSGNQETQYF. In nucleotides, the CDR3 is TGTGCCAGCAGGTCCGGGAACCAAGAGACCCAGTACTTC.

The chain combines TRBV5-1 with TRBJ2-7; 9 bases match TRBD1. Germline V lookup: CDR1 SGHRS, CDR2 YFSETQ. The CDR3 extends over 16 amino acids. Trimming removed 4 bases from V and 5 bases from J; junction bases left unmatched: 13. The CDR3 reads CASSVKGGQGLHEQYF. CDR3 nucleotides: TGCGCCAGCAGCGTCAAGGGAGGACAGGGGCTTCACGAGCAGTACTTC.

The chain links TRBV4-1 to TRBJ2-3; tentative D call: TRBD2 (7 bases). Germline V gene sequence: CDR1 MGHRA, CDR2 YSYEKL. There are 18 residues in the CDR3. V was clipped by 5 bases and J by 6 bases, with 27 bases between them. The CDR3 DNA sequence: TGCGCCAGCAGCAGTTTGGGGGGGGGCCTTTTTTTGTGGGATACGCAGTATTTT. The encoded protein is CASSSLGGGLFLWDTQYF.

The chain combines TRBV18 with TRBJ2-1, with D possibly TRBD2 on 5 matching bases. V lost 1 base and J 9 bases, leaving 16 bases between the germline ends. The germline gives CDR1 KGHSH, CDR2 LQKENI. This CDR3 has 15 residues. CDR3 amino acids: CASSPRQLEGIEQFF. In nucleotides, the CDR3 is TGTGCCAGCTCACCACGTCAACTAGAAGGGATTGAGCAGTTCTTC.

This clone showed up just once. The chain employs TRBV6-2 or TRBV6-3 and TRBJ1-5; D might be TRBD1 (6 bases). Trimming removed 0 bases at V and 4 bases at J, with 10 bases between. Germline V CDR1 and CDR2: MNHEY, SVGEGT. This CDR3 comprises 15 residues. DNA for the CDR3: TGTGCCAGCAGTTACTCTGTGGGGGCAAATCAGCCCCAGCATTTT. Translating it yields CASSYSVGANQPQHF.

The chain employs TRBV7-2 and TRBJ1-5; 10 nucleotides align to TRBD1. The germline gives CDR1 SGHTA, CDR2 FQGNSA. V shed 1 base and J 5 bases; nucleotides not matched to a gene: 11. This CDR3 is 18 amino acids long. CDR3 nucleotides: TGTGCCAGCAGCTTAGGCCGGTGGGACAGGGGATTGCATCAGCCCCAGCATTTT. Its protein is CASSLGRWDRGLHQPQHF.

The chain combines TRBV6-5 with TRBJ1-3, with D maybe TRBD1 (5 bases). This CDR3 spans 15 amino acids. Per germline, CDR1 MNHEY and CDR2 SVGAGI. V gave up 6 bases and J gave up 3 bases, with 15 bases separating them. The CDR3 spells CASRPTVTGGNTIYF. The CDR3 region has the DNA TGTGCCAGCAGACCGACAGTTACTGGTGGAAACACCATATATTTT.

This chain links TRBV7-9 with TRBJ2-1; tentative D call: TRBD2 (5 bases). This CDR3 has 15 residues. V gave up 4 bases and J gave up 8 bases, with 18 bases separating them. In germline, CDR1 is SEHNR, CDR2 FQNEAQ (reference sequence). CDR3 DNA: TGTGCCAGCAGCTCCTTCTCTCTCTCGGAGGATGAGCAGTTCTTC. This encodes CASSSFSLSEDEQFF.